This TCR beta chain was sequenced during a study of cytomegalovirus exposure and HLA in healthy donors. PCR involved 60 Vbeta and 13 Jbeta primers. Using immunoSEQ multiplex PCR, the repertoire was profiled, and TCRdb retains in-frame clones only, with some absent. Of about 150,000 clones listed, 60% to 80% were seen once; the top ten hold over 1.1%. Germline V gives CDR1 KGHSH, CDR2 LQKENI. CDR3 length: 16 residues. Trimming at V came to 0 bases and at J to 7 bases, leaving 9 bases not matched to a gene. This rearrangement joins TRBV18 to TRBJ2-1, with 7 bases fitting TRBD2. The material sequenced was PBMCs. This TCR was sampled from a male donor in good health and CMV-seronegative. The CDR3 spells CASSPPGGRQDNEQFF. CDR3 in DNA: TGTGCCAGCTCACCACCGGGCGGGAGACAAGATAATGAGCAGTTCTTC.